This T cell receptor (beta chain) stems from a study of blood T cell repertoires in COVID-19. Each participant's cohort was designated according to participant-reported clinical history. The assay was immunoSEQ multiplex PCR, and TCRdb's table has in-frame clones only and misses some. The table has about 200,000 clones, 80% to 90% seen once; the top ten hold roughly 8.8%. CDR1 is MGHRA, CDR2 YSYEKL, per germline. Between the trimmed V and J ends, which lost 0 bases and 0 bases, there was a span of 5 bases. CDR3 length: 14 amino acids. Sequenced material: PBMCs or T cells enriched from blood (not recorded which). This receptor was identified in a woman younger than 35 who had recovered from COVID-19. The chain combines TRBV4-1 with TRBJ1-2; D is unclear. The CDR3 nucleotides are TGCGCCAGCAGCCAAGATCCCGCTAACTATGGCTACACCTTC. It yields the protein CASSQDPANYGYTF.